A selection of T cell receptor beta chains follows, all from one sample in a study of beta chain features in type 1 diabetes. Using immunoSEQ multiplex PCR, the repertoire was profiled, and TCRdb retains in-frame clones only, with some absent. Of 500,000 to 800,000 clones listed, 9.5% to 15% were seen once; the top ten hold 0.09% to 0.15%. The specimen was naive CD4+ T cells from blood. The receptors derive from a man younger than 40 with type 1 diabetes. CDR3s include the opening cysteine and the closing phenylalanine or tryptophan. Each record gives: D gene, J gene, V gene, clone size, CDR3 DNA, CDR3 protein. D genes are given only for firm matches. Where a row states a size, it is once, few, many or the class of an expanded clone; other rows omit it.

NA TRBJ1-2 TRBV6-5 few TGTGCCAGCAGTTACGGAGGGACCACTAACTATGGCTACACCTTC CASSYGGTTNYGYTF
TRBD1 TRBJ2-3 TRBV5-1 NA TGCGCCAGCAGCTTGGGACAGGGGAGCACAGATACGCAGTATTTT CASSLGQGSTDTQYF
NA TRBJ1-5 TRBV6-1 few TGTGCCTGCAGAGATAGCAATCAGCCCCAGCATTTT CACRDSNQPQHF
NA TRBJ2-6 TRBV19 few TGTGCCAGTAGTGTCGGACAGCCCGGGGCCAACGTCCTGACTTTC CASSVGQPGANVLTF
NA TRBJ2-7 TRBV28 few TGTGCCAGCGGCTCCCCGGGACTGAGCTACGAGCAGTACTTC CASGSPGLSYEQYF
NA TRBJ2-3 TRBV11-2 NA TGTGCCAGCAGCACACTTATCGGGATTACTAGCACAGATACGCAGTATTTT CASSTLIGITSTDTQYF
NA TRBJ2-3 TRBV7-3 few TGTGCCAGCAGCTTAGGGGGCACAGATACGCAGTATTTT CASSLGGTDTQYF
NA TRBJ1-6 TRBV11-2 NA TGTGCCAGCAGCTTCCCCGGACTGCGCGCAGGATCACCCCTCCACTTT CASSFPGLRAGSPLHF
TRBD1 TRBJ2-2 TRBV19 few TGTGCCAGTAGTAGCCGGGACAGGGGCTATCACACCGGGGAGCTGTTTTTT CASSSRDRGYHTGELFF
TRBD1 TRBJ2-6 TRBV4-2 NA TGTGCCAGCAGCCAGGCGGGACAGGGGTCTGGGGCCAACGTCCTGACTTTC CASSQAGQGSGANVLTF
NA TRBJ1-6 TRBV18 few TGTGCCAGCTCACCACAGGACAGTCCCCTCCACTTT CASSPQDSPLHF
NA TRBJ2-2 TRBV12-1 NA TGTGCCAGCAGCTTTGGAGACAGGGTATCCTCCGGGGAGCTGTTTTTT CASSFGDRVSSGELFF
NA TRBJ2-3 TRBV5-1 few TGCGCCAGCAGCTGGCAGGGACGGGTCGCACTAGCACTCACAGATACGCAGTATTTT CASSWQGRVALALTDTQYF
NA TRBJ2-7 TRBV4-3 few TGCGCCAGCAGCCAAGAGCTAGGGCGCTTAGCCATCTCCTACGAGCAGTACTTC CASSQELGRLAISYEQYF
TRBD2 TRBJ2-1 TRBV9 few TGTGCCAGCAGCCCCGGGGCGGGGGGCTCCTACAATGAGCAGTTCTTC CASSPGAGGSYNEQFF
NA TRBJ2-6 TRBV15 few TGTGCCACCAGCCCGGACCTTGTCCAGCCTGGGGCCAACGTCCTGACTTTC CATSPDLVQPGANVLTF
NA TRBJ1-4 TRBV20-1 few TGCAGTGCCACAACGGGCGGAAAACTGTTTTTT CSATTGGKLFF
NA TRBJ2-7 TRBV29-1 few TGCAGCGTTGCTCTAGGTCTCAACTACGAGCAGTACTTC CSVALGLNYEQYF
TRBD1 TRBJ2-1 TRBV9 NA TGTGCCAGCAGCGTAGTTCCTTGGTCGAGACAGGGGACCTACAATGAGCAGTTCTTC CASSVVPWSRQGTYNEQFF
TRBD2 TRBJ2-1 TRBV5-1 few TGCGCCAGCAGCTTAGTTAGCGGGGATGAGCAGTTCTTC CASSLVSGDEQFF
NA TRBJ1-5 TRBV28 few TGTGCCACCGGACAGTTTAACAATCAGCCCCAGCATTTT CATGQFNNQPQHF
TRBD2 TRBJ2-5 TRBV14 few TGTGCCAGCAGCCAGGGACTAGCGGCGTACTTC CASSQGLAAYF
NA TRBJ1-2 TRBV6-4 NA TGTGCCAGCAGTGAATCTGCGGGGCCGGCCTTTGTCGGCTACACCTTC CASSESAGPAFVGYTF
NA TRBJ2-5 TRBV5-1 few TGCGCCAGCAGCTTGGAGGCTAGTCGAGAGACCCAGTACTTC CASSLEASRETQYF
NA TRBJ1-3 TRBV9 few TGTGCCAGCAGCGTGACACCTGAGACAGGTTCTGGAAACACCATATATTTT CASSVTPETGSGNTIYF
NA TRBJ1-2 TRBV10-3 few TGTGCCATCAAGGCGGCGGAGGGAGGCTATGGCTACACCTTC CAIKAAEGGYGYTF
TRBD1 TRBJ2-3 TRBV18 few TGTGCCAGCTCACCGACAGGGCCTAGCACAGATACGCAGTATTTT CASSPTGPSTDTQYF
NA TRBJ1-6 TRBV5-1 NA TGCGCCAGCAGCTTTGATCGGTATTCACCCCTCCACTTT CASSFDRYSPLHF
NA TRBJ2-7 TRBV6-5 few TGTGCCAGCAGTTACTCGAGATCAGGGTACTCCTACGAGCAGTACTTC CASSYSRSGYSYEQYF
NA TRBJ1-5 TRBV5-1 few TGCGCCAGCAGCTTCGACGGGGACCAGCCCCAGCATTTT CASSFDGDQPQHF
NA TRBJ1-2 TRBV19 NA TGTGCCAGTACATATGAGGGGGCTAACTATGGCTACACCTTC CASTYEGANYGYTF
TRBD1 TRBJ1-2 TRBV11-2 NA TGTGCCAGCAGCTTAGACAGGGGGCAAAACTATGGCTACACCTTC CASSLDRGQNYGYTF
NA TRBJ1-2 TRBV19 few TGTGCCAGTAGCTCGATTGTGTACTATCGAGGCTACACCTTC CASSSIVYYRGYTF
NA TRBJ2-5 TRBV5-6 few TGTGCCAGCAGCCAGACGGCGGGACAAGAGACCCAGTACTTC CASSQTAGQETQYF
NA TRBJ1-1 TRBV6-4 NA TGTGCCAGCAGAGTTGACAGGAATTTGAACACTGAAGCTTTCTTT CASRVDRNLNTEAFF
NA TRBJ2-3 TRBV2 few TGTGCCAGCAGGGAGGTCCTGCAGGGGACGGATACGCAGTATTTT CASREVLQGTDTQYF
NA TRBJ1-4 TRBV4-3 NA TGCGCCAGCAGCCACGGGCCGACCATAGCAACTAATGAAAAACTGTTTTTT CASSHGPTIATNEKLFF
NA TRBJ1-1 TRBV4-3 few TGCGCCAGCAGCCAAGATCTATCGGTGCAGAATGAAGCTTTCTTT CASSQDLSVQNEAFF
NA TRBJ2-1 TRBV29-1 NA TGCAGCGTTGGGAGGGCCCACGCCTACAATGAGCAGTTCTTC CSVGRAHAYNEQFF
NA TRBJ1-2 TRBV6-5 few TGTGCCAGCAGTTACTCTCGGTCTAACTATGGCTACACCTTC CASSYSRSNYGYTF
NA TRBJ2-7 TRBV11-2 few TGTGCCAGCAGCTTTAAAGGGGACGCCTCCTACGAGCAGTACTTC CASSFKGDASYEQYF
NA TRBJ2-7 TRBV28 NA TGTGCCAGCAGACCAGTGGGGGCCTCCTACGAGCAGTACTTC CASRPVGASYEQYF
TRBD2 TRBJ2-5 TRBV28 NA TGTGCCAGCAGTTTAGGAGCTAGCGGGCCGACGACCCAGTACTTC CASSLGASGPTTQYF
NA TRBJ2-3 TRBV5-4 NA TGTGCCAGCAGCCAAGTCCAGGGGATCCTCACAGATACGCAGTATTTT CASSQVQGILTDTQYF
NA TRBJ2-2 TRBV5-1 NA TGCGCCAGCAGCTTCCAAGGAAGCGGGGAGCTGTTTTTT CASSFQGSGELFF